The 3 T cell receptor beta chains below were found in one sample sequenced in a study of Graves' ophthalmopathy and Graves' hyperthyroidism. Researchers took RNA transcripts and amplified TCR beta CDR3 regions from them. RT-PCR was first run with HTBI primers, then multiplex PCR in a second round. TCRdb re-analysed the multiplex PCR reads in MiXCR, keeping a single row per CDR3 protein. This sample has approximately 210,000 distinct CDR3 sequences, with 20% to 25% found just once. The sample was peripheral blood. The receptors stem from a woman in her forties or fifties with Graves' ophthalmopathy.

This clonotype showed up many times. The CDR3: CASSPDGMGNQPQHF. In DNA form, the CDR3 reads TGTGCCAGCTCACCGGACGGTATGGGCAATCAGCCCCAGCATTTT. The genes are TRBV18 and TRBJ1-5, with unresolved D. The CDR3 runs 15 residues. The V end was cut by 3 bases, the J end by 2 bases, with 11 bases between. Germline V gives CDR1 KGHSH, CDR2 LQKENI. The entire variable domain, with the rest obtained from reference TRBV18 and TRBJ1-5, is as follows: NAGVMQNPRHLVRRRGQEARLRCSPMKGHSHVYWYRQLPEEGLKFMVYLQKENIIDESGMPKERFSAEFPKEGPSILRIQQVVRGDSAAYFCASSPDGMGNQPQHFGDGTRLSIL.

This clonotype was recorded at least ten times. The rearrangement links TRBV4-2 to TRBJ1-1; 8 bases map to TRBD1. The V gene's germline CDR1 is LGHNA and CDR2 YNFKEQ. There are 17 residues in the CDR3. V gave up 0 bases and J gave up 1 base; unmatched junction bases: 7. CDR3 in amino acids: CASSQDLNRGSNTEAFF. The CDR3 bases are TGTGCCAGCAGCCAAGATCTAAACAGGGGGTCGAACACTGAAGCTTTCTTT.

This clonotype has at least ten counts. This chain joins TRBV5-1 and TRBJ2-5; D gene unclear. V was cut by 0 bases and J by 5 bases, with 14 bases left in between. CDR1 SGHRS and CDR2 YFSETQ come from the germline V gene. This CDR3 has 15 residues. CDR3 nucleotide sequence: TGCGCCAGCAGCTTGGGCGGAGCCCCGGTTGAGACCCAGTACTTC. Protein product: CASSLGGAPVETQYF.